This TCR beta chain was obtained from a study of T cells in Graves' hyperthyroidism and ophthalmopathy. About the study: At initial diagnosis, before any treatment had begun, peripheral blood was obtained.

RNA transcripts served as the template for amplifying TCR beta CDR3 regions. HTBI primers drove first-round RT-PCR of the TCR CDR3. TCRdb re-called the multiplex PCR reads with MiXCR, one entry per CDR3 protein. Among hundreds of thousands of distinct CDR3 sequences listed, 15% to 20% were seen once. Germline CDR1 ENHRY, CDR2 SYGVKD. J lost 4 bases, V lost 8 bases, and 9 bases had no gene match. The CDR3 has 14 residues. As regards this clonotype: Antigen unknown.

Study-level results: Ophthalmopathy could be told apart from stable hyperthyroidism with a 13 V-J model.

The sample comprised blood. This TCR was recovered from a woman aged 35 to 49 with Graves' ophthalmopathy. The genes are TRBV10-3 and TRBJ2-3; 7 nucleotides align to TRBD2. The DNA for the CDR3 is TGTGCCATCGCCCCTGGGAGGGCCGCAGATACGCAGTATTTT. Translation: CAIAPGRAADTQYF.